The subject of this entry is one T cell receptor beta chain. Germline CDR1 is SNHLY and CDR2 is FYNNEI. Trimming took 1 base from V and 3 from J, leaving 16 bases between them. CDR3 length: 16 amino acids. The sample comes from a study of blood T cell repertoires in COVID-19. Per the study methods: Estimation of nucleated cell counts was performed using reference gene primer amplification. The method was immunoSEQ multiplex PCR; TCRdb's version includes in-frame clones alone and lacks a portion of them. V, J and clone size are those of that table, while D and trimming were read from the DNA. The data hold under 300,000 clones, with roughly 86% observed a single time.

Specimen: PBMCs or T cells enriched from blood (not recorded which). The rearrangement links TRBV2 to TRBJ2-7; possibly TRBD2 for D (6 bases). This clonotype was sampled from a woman aged 45-65 years who had recovered from COVID-19. The CDR3 DNA is TGTGCCAGCAGTGAAGGGGCCCCGGGACTTGGCTACGAGCAGTACTTC. Translated: CASSEGAPGLGYEQYF.